This T cell receptor beta chain is drawn from a study of blood T cells in healthy people across ages. Study-wide results and caveats: A greater number of naive CD4+ cells and higher diversity distinguished long-lived donors from aged donors.

Germline CDR1 reads MGHRA; CDR2 reads YSYEKL. Trimming stripped 1 base from V and 7 bases from J, with 20 bases between. The CDR3 consists of 17 residues. On this clonotype itself: Its antigen is not known.

A J-beta primer mix and a sample-barcoded 5' primer were used in a second PCR of roughly 6 to 11 cycles. The template-switch adaptor, which had 12 random nucleotides, put a tag on each cDNA molecule. MiXCR was run by TCRdb on the 5' RACE reads, yielding one entry per CDR3 protein. The sample has about 720,000 distinct CDR3 sequences, 20% to 25% seen once. These records were also assigned to another study, of T cells of mothers and their children. That paper adds: Each donor was one of three healthy Caucasian mothers or one of their six children. Over 8 million TCR beta CDR3 reads were obtained from each mother, and approximately 3 million from each child.

The TCR was taken from a boy younger than 18 in good health. The V and J genes are TRBV4-1 and TRBJ1-5, with D unresolved. Sample: blood. CDR3 nucleotides: TGCGCCAGCAGCCAAGTTCTTGGCGACTGGAACAAACAGCCCCAGCATTTT. This encodes CASSQVLGDWNKQPQHF.